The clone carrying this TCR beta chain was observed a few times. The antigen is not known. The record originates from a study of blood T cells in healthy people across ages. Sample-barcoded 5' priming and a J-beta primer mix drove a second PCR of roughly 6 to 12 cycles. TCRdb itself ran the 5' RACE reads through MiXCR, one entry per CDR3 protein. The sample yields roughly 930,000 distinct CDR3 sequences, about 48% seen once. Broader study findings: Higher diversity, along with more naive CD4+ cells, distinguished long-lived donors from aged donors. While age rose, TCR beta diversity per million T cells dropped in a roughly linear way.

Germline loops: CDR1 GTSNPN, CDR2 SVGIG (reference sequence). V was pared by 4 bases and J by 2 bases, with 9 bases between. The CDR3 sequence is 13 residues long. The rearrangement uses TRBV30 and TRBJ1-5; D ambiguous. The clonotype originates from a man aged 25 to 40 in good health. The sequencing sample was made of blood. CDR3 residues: CAWTGEGNQPQHF. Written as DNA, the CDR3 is TGTGCCTGGACCGGGGAAGGCAATCAGCCCCAGCATTTT.